This T cell receptor (beta chain) is drawn from a study of cytomegalovirus exposure and HLA in healthy donors (dated by TCRdb to between 2016 and 2019). The study in broad terms: According to a later analysis, one platform produced both the 110 or so validation repertoires and the roughly 660 repertoires of the first cohort. In addition to the first cohort of roughly 670 subjects, a separate validation cohort of approximately 120 different subjects was used. To predict cytomegalovirus infection status, the study combined high-throughput TCR immunosequencing, statistical association of individual TCRs with disease status, and machine learning. The study was designed to test whether signatures of past pathogen exposure could be identified by cataloging public T cell receptors. Results and caveats for the whole study, not just this receptor: Across donors, most TCR sequences were observed very rarely, whereas some public TCRs were present in many individuals. It was suggested by the authors that the approach could potentially be generalized to other disease states and immunological phenotypes. Subsequent analysis determined that TCRs grouped into clusters in the first cohort also showed a tendency toward co-occurrence across the roughly 120 validation repertoires, and 85% to 95% of cluster scores exceeded 0. A later analysis had no HLA typing for the validation cohort, so co-occurrence there was scored across all 110 or so repertoires. A few of the identified cytomegalovirus-associated TCR beta chains were confirmed in vitro to be specific for cytomegalovirus antigens. The study gave a list of over 150 TCR beta chains associated with cytomegalovirus. The classifier was reported to diagnose cytomegalovirus status with high specificity and sensitivity in both the original and validation cohorts.

The cysteine opens and the phenylalanine closes a CDR3 of 15 amino acids. Here the CDR3 DNA is all that survives: 45 bases in frame from base 1. CDR1 is given as MGHRA and CDR2 as YSYEKL, both from the germline V gene. Trimming removed 0 bases from V and 1 base from J, leaving 8 bases between the germline ends. Libraries were constructed by the immunoSEQ multiplex PCR assay. On the study's bioinformatics: A statistical classification framework was built to diagnose cytomegalovirus status from the catalog of TCR beta chain sequences. Held by TCRdb, this immuneACCESS table contains in-frame sequences only and omits some clones. Under half of the omission traces to an unresolved V gene where checked; the cause of the rest is unknown. V and J calls and clone size are copied from that table; D and trimming were computed from the DNA. For this sample the table gives some 250,000 clones, of which about 92% were detected only once. The ten largest account for just over 3% of the sample.

Donors formed part of the validation cohort, which comprised about 130 subjects and was distinct from the first cohort of 550 to 850 subjects. Remarks on this clone: No antigen is known for it. The sample holds no much larger clone one base away, and base qualities are not on file.

The sequence came from a woman aged 25 to 39 in good health and CMV-seronegative. In this chain, TRBV4-1 is recombined with TRBJ2-3; a tentative D match to TRBD2 spans 6 bases. Specimen: PBMCs. The DNA sequence is as follows: TGCGCCAGCAGCCAAGATACGGGGGGCACAGATACGCAGTATTTT. The resulting protein is CASSQDTGGTDTQYF.